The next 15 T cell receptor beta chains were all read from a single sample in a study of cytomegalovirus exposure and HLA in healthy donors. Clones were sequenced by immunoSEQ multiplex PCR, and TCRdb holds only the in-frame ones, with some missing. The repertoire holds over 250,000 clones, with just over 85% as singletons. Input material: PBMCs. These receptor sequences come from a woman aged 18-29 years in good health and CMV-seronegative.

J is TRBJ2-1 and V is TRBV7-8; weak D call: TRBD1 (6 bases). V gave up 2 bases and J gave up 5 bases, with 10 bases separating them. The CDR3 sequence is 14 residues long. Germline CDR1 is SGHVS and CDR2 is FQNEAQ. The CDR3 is CASSLNRADNEQFF. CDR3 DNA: TGTGCCAGCAGCTTAAACAGGGCCGACAATGAGCAGTTCTTC.

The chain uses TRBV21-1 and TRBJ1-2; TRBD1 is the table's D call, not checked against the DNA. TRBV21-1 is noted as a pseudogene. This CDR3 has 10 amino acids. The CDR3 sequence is CASSNRSYTF. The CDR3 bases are TGTGCCAGCAGCAACAGGAGCTACACCTTC.

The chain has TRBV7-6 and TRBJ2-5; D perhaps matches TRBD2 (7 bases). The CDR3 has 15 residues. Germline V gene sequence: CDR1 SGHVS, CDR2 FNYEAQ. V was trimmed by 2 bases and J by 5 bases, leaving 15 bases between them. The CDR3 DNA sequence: TGTGCCAGCAGCTTAAGTGGGGGGGCCCAGGAGACCCAGTACTTC. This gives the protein CASSLSGGAQETQYF.

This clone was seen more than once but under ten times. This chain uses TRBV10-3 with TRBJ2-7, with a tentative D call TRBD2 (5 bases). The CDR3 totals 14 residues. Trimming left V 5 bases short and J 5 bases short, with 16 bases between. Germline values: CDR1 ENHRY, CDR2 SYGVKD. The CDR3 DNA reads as TGTGCCATCAGTCAAAGCCTGAGGGCCAACGAGCAGTACTTC. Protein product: CAISQSLRANEQYF.

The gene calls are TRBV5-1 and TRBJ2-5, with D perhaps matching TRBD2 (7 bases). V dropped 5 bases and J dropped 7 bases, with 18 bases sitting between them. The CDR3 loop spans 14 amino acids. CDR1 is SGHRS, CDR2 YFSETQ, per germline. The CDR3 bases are TGCGCCAGCAGTCCCCGGGGGGCCTGGGCGACCCAGTACTTC. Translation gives CASSPRGAWATQYF.

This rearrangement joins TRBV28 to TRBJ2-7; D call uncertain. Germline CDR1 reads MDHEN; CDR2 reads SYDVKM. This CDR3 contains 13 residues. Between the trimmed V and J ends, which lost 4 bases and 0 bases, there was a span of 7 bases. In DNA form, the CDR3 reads TGTGCCAGCAGTTCCCGCGACTCCTACGAGCAGTACTTC. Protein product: CASSSRDSYEQYF.

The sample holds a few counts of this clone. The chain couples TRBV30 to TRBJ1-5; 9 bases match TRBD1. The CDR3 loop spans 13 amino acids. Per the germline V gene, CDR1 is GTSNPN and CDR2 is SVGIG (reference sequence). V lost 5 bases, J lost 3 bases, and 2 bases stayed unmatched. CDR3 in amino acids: CAWRTGVNQPQHF. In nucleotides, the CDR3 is TGTGCCTGGCGGACAGGGGTCAATCAGCCCCAGCATTTT.

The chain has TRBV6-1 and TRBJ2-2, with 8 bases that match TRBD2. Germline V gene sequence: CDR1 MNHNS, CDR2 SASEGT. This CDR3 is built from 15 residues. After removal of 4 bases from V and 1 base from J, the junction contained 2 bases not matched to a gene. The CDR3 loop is CASSVTSENTGELFF. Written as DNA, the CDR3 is TGTGCCAGCAGTGTGACTAGCGAGAACACCGGGGAGCTGTTTTTT.

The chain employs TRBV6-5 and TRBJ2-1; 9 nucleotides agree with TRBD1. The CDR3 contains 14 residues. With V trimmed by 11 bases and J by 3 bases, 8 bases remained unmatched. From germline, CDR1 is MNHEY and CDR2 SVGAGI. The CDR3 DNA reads TGTGCCGCTAAGACAGGGGGGGACTACAATGAGCAGTTCTTC. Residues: CAAKTGGDYNEQFF.

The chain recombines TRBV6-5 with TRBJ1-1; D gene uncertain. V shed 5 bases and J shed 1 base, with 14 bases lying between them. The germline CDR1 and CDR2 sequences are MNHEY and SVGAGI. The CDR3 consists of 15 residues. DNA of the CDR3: TGTGCCAGCAGTCCCCCGCACGGAGGGAACACTGAAGCTTTCTTT. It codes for CASSPPHGGNTEAFF.

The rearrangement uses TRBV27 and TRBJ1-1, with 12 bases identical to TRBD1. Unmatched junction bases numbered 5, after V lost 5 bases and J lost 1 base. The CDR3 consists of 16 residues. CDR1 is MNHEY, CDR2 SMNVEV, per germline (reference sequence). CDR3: CASSAGTGGWNTEAFF. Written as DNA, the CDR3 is TGTGCCAGCAGTGCCGGGACAGGGGGCTGGAACACTGAAGCTTTCTTT.

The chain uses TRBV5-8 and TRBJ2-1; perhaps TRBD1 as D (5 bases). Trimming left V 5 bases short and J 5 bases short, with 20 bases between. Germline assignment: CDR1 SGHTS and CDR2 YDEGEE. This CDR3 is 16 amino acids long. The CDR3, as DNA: TGTGCCAGCAGTTGGACATGGTTTGAGAAACACAATGAGCAGTTCTTC. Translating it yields CASSWTWFEKHNEQFF.

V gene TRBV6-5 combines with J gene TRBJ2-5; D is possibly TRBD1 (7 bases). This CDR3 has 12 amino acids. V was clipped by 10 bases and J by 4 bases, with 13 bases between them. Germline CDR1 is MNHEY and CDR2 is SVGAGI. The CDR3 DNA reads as TGTGCCACCCACAGGGGAGGAGAGACCCAGTACTTC. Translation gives CATHRGGETQYF.

The CDR3 DNA is TGTGCCAGCAGTTACACAGGGGATCAGCCCCAGCATTTT. Translation gives CASSYTGDQPQHF. The chain joins TRBV2 to TRBJ1-5, with 7 bases fitting TRBD1. The germline CDR1 and CDR2 sequences are SNHLY and FYNNEI. The CDR3 is 13 residues long. Germline trimming cut 5 bases from V and 5 bases from J; bases unmatched to any gene: 3.

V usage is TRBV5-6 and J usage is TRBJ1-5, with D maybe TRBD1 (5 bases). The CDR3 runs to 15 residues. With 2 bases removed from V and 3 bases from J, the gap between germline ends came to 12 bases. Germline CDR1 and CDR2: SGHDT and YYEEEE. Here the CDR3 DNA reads TGTGCCAGCAGCTTTGGAGCAGGGTACAATCAGCCCCAGCATTTT. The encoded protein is CASSFGAGYNQPQHF.